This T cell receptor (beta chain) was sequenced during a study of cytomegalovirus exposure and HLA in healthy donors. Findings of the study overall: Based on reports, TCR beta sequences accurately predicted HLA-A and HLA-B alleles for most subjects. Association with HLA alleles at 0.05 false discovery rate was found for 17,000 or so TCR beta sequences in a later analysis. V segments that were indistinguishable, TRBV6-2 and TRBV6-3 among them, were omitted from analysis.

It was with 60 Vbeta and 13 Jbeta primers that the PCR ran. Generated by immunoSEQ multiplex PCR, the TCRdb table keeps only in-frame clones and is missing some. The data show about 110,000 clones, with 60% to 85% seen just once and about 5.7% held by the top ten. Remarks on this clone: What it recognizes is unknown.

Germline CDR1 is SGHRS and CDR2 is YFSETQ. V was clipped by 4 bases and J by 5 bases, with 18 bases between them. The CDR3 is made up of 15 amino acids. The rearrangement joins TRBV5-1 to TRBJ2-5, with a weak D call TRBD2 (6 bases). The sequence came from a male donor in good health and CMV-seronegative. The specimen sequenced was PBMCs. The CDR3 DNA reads TGCGCCAGCAGCGGGAAGGACAAAAGCGGGGAGACCCAGTACTTC. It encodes CASSGKDKSGETQYF.